The sequence of this T cell receptor (beta chain) was determined in a study of T cell responses to AZD1222 COVID-19 vaccine. The protocol was immunoSEQ multiplex PCR, while the TCRdb copy is restricted to in-frame clones and leaves out a portion. The sample shows approximately 130,000 clones, approximately 93% of them seen only once. The sample was peripheral blood, taken on day 0 of AZD1222 vaccination. This clonotype was sampled from an adult in good health.

In nucleotides, the CDR3 is TGTGCCAGCAGCTTGGGACAGGGGGCCGGCACTGAAGCTTTCTTT. It yields the protein CASSLGQGAGTEAFF. This rearrangement joins TRBV5-4 to TRBJ1-1; TRBD1 matches 10 bases. V shed 0 bases and J 4 bases; nucleotides not matched to a gene: 3. Germline V lookup: CDR1 SGHNT, CDR2 YYREEE (reference sequence). This CDR3 is built from 15 residues.